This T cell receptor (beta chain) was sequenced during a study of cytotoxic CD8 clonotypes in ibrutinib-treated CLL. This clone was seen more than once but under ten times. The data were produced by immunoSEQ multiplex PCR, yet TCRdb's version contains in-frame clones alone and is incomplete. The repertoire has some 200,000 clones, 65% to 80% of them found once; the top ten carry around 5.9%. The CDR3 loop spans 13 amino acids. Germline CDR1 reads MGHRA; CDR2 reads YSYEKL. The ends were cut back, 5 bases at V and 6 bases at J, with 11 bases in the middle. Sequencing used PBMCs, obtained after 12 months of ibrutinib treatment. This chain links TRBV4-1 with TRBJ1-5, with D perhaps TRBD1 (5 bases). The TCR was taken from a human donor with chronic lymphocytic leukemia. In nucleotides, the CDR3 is TGCGCCAGCAGCTCCTGGGGGGGTCAGCCCCAGCATTTT. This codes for CASSSWGGQPQHF.